The clone carrying this TCR beta chain was detected ten times or more. The data stem from a study of T cells after yellow fever vaccination. MiXCR was run by TCRdb on the 5' RACE reads, yielding one entry per CDR3 protein. The data show 95,000 to 150,000 distinct CDR3 sequences, about 7.4% seen once. The CDR3 extends over 16 amino acids. The germline gives CDR1 SGHNT, CDR2 YYREEE (reference sequence). With 0 bases removed from V and 0 bases from J, the gap between germline ends came to 11 bases. The chain joins TRBV5-4 to TRBJ2-3; D unresolved. This sequence originates from a man between 18 and 35 years old who received the YFV17D yellow fever vaccine. The input for sequencing was CD4+ T cells sorted from PBMCs, taken 9 to 11 days after the first yellow fever vaccination. CDR3 loop: CASSLAGSQSTDTQYF. The CDR3 nucleotides read TGTGCCAGCAGCTTGGCCGGGTCACAGAGCACAGATACGCAGTATTTT.